This T cell receptor beta chain was obtained from a study of shared clonotypes between healthy human individuals. Study outcomes and limitations: The study generally estimated greater richness for naive than memory subsets.

The assay was immunoSEQ multiplex PCR, and TCRdb's table has in-frame clones only and misses some. There are about 1 million clones in the sample; approximately 72% occur only once, and roughly 1.4% lies in the top ten. For this clone: The target antigen is unknown.

CDR1 and CDR2 (germline): SNHLY, FYNNEI. The length of the CDR3 is 16 residues. V lost 6 bases and J 5 bases, leaving 22 bases between the germline ends. The chain has TRBV2 and TRBJ2-5; D not resolved. The clonotype comes from a young man in good health. Sequences were obtained from memory CD4+ T cells sorted from blood. Indicated subset: CD45RA-negative fraction. CDR3 loop: CASSPGTYALIETQYF. The CDR3 DNA follows: TGTGCCAGCAGCCCCGGCACATATGCTCTTATCGAGACCCAGTACTTC.